The 19 T cell receptor beta chains below all came from one sample that was sequenced in a study of T cells in Graves' hyperthyroidism and ophthalmopathy. RNA transcripts served as the template for amplifying TCR beta CDR3 regions. The primer set for the first-round RT-PCR of the TCR CDR3 was HTBI. MiXCR was run by TCRdb on the multiplex PCR reads, yielding one entry per CDR3 protein. The repertoire includes approximately 600,000 distinct CDR3 sequences, less than 25% of them detected once, and 34% sits in the top ten. The source material was blood. The receptors were gathered from a man younger than 45 with Graves' ophthalmopathy.

Comment on this clonotype: At one end the junction does not follow the germline gene, possibly because of a read error. The CDR3 loop reads CTSSAGLPRTGELFF. CDR3 DNA: TGTACCAGCAGTGCGGGTCTACCAAGGACCGGGGAGCTGTTTTTT. The rearrangement links TRBV27 to TRBJ2-2; a weak D match, TRBD2 (5 bases). The CDR3 has 15 amino acids. The germline V gene has CDR1 MNHEY and CDR2 SMNVEV (reference sequence).

The V and J genes are TRBV15 and TRBJ1-2, with D perhaps matching TRBD1 (6 bases). Trimming took off 1 base at V and 7 bases at J, with 13 bases between the two ends. The CDR3 extends over 14 amino acids. CDR1 is LNHNV, CDR2 YYDKDF, per germline (reference sequence). This CDR3 reads CATSRATGSPGYTF. CDR3 sequence (DNA): TGTGCCACCAGCAGAGCTACAGGGTCTCCTGGCTACACCTTC. The entire variable domain, with the rest obtained from reference TRBV15 and TRBJ1-2, is as follows: DAMVIQNPRYQVTQFGKPVTLSCSQTLNHNVMYWYQQKSSQAPKLLFHYYDKDFNNEADTPDNFQSRRPNTSFCFLDIRSPGLGDTAMYLCATSRATGSPGYTFGSGTRLTVV.

This clonotype was seen ten or more times. The rearrangement joins TRBV20-1 to TRBJ1-1; TRBD1 might be the D (5 bases). The CDR3 runs to 15 residues. CDR1 is DFQATT, CDR2 SNEGSKA, per germline (reference sequence). V was cut by 3 bases and J by 2 bases, with 16 bases left in between. The CDR3 DNA sequence: TGCAGTGCTAGCCCCGGGGGAAGGACTAACACTGAAGCTTTCTTT. Its translation: CSASPGGRTNTEAFF.

This chain connects TRBV20-1 to TRBJ1-4; D is undetermined. The CDR3 spans 15 residues. Germline CDR1 and CDR2: DFQATT and SNEGSKA (reference sequence). V shed 0 bases and J shed 5 bases, with 13 bases lying between them. CDR3 sequence reads: CSAREPVGRNEKLFF. The CDR3 nucleotides are TGCAGTGCTAGAGAACCCGTCGGCAGGAATGAAAAACTGTTTTTT.

CDR3 sequence (DNA): TGTGCCACCAGCAGAGCGACAGGGTTCATGAACACTGAAGCTTTCTTT. This gives the protein CATSRATGFMNTEAFF. This chain connects TRBV15 to TRBJ1-1; TRBD1 matches 7 bases. Germline V gene data show CDR1 as LNHNV and CDR2 as YYDKDF (reference sequence). V shed 1 base and J 0 bases; nucleotides not matched to a gene: 5. CDR3 size: 16 residues.

This clonotype was seen more than once but under ten times. The junction does not match germline at one end; this may be a read error. This chain joins TRBV29-1 and TRBJ2-3; no clear D gene. Germline CDR1 and CDR2: SQVTM and ANQGSEA. The CDR3 contains 12 residues. CDR3 in DNA: TGCAGCGTCGAAGAGATAGGTTCGTCGCAGTATTTT. It encodes CSVEEIGSSQYF.

V gene TRBV10-3 combines with J gene TRBJ1-1; 7 nucleotides align to TRBD1. Germline V gene data show CDR1 as ENHRY and CDR2 as SYGVKD. Trimming took 2 bases from V and 7 from J; bases not matched to a gene: 7. This CDR3 has 14 amino acids. The chain's CDR3 is CAISEGRGDIEAFF. CDR3 sequence (DNA): TGTGCCATCAGTGAGGGCAGGGGGGACATTGAAGCTTTCTTT.

This sequence joins TRBV3-1 and TRBJ2-7; perhaps D is TRBD1 or TRBD2 (5 bases each). The ends were cut back, 1 base at V and 2 bases at J, with 12 bases in the middle. Germline values: CDR1 LGHDT, CDR2 YNNKEL (reference sequence). The CDR3 runs to 15 residues. CDR3 region: CASSQVHGAAYEQYF. CDR3 sequence (DNA): TGTGCCAGCAGCCAAGTTCACGGGGCCGCCTACGAGCAGTACTTC.

This clonotype has a handful of counts. The chain uses TRBV9 and TRBJ2-5; D is uncertain. V was clipped by 3 bases and J by 2 bases, with 5 bases between them. Germline assignment: CDR1 SGDLS and CDR2 YYNGEE. CDR3 length: 12 amino acids. CDR3 bases: TGTGCCAGCAGCGCATCACAAGAGACCCAGTACTTC. It translates to CASSASQETQYF.

This clonotype was picked up a small number of times. This chain joins TRBV6-5 and TRBJ2-1; perhaps TRBD2 as D (5 bases). Trimming pared 5 bases from V and 2 bases from J, leaving 16 bases between. This CDR3 comprises 16 residues. Germline CDR1 and CDR2: MNHEY and SVGAGI. The CDR3 DNA reads as TGTGCCAGCAGTACCTCGGGGAGCGTTGCCTACAATGAGCAGTTCTTC. This translates into CASSTSGSVAYNEQFF.

This clonotype was found many times. The chain's CDR3 is CASSLSSAEAFF. The CDR3 nucleotides read TGTGCCAGCAGTTTGTCCTCCGCTGAAGCTTTCTTT. V and J are TRBV28 and TRBJ1-1; D gene uncertain. CDR3 length equals 12 residues. Trimming took 3 bases from V and 6 from J, leaving 8 bases between them. Germline CDR1 MDHEN, CDR2 SYDVKM.

This clonotype was seen at least ten times. This chain links TRBV20-1 with TRBJ2-7; the D gene is possibly TRBD2 (6 bases). Germline assignment: CDR1 DFQATT and CDR2 SNEGSKA (reference sequence). There are 16 residues in the CDR3. The V end lost 0 bases, the J end lost 0 bases, and 15 bases lay between the germline ends. The chain's CDR3 is CSARDPLRGSSYEQYF. The DNA of the CDR3 is TGCAGTGCTAGAGATCCCCTCCGGGGGAGCTCCTACGAGCAGTACTTC.

The chain couples TRBV18 to TRBJ2-5, with no clear D. The CDR3 consists of 14 residues. V lost 6 bases to trimming and J lost 2 bases, with 13 bases between them. CDR1 KGHSH and CDR2 LQKENI come from the germline V gene. CDR3 amino acids: CASSRAGSQETQYF. The CDR3 coding sequence is TGTGCCAGCTCCCGCGCCGGCAGTCAAGAGACCCAGTACTTC.

The rearrangement uses TRBV14 and TRBJ2-3; 8 nucleotides match TRBD2. The CDR3 runs 15 residues. Germline-derived CDR1 and CDR2 are SGHDN and FVKESK. V lost 4 bases, J lost 0 bases, and 3 bases stayed unmatched. CDR3 amino acids: CASSLLADSTDTQYF. The CDR3 coding sequence is TGTGCCAGCAGCCTACTAGCGGACAGCACAGATACGCAGTATTTT.

This clonotype occurred many times. The CDR3 sequence: CASRGQGTHEQYF. In nucleotides, the CDR3 is TGTGCCAGCAGAGGACAGGGGACCCACGAGCAGTACTTC. This chain connects TRBV28 to TRBJ2-7; TRBD1 matches 9 bases. J lost 5 bases, V lost 6 bases, and 5 bases had no gene match. This CDR3 is built from 13 residues. Germline values: CDR1 MDHEN, CDR2 SYDVKM.

This sequence joins TRBV20-1 and TRBJ2-1, with 8 bases identical to TRBD1. The CDR3 runs 16 residues. Losses at the gene ends were 0 bases for V and 8 bases for J; bases not matched to a gene: 12. Germline values: CDR1 DFQATT, CDR2 SNEGSKA (reference sequence). CDR3 loop: CSARDPSGGGWYEQFF. CDR3 DNA: TGCAGTGCTAGAGATCCGTCAGGGGGCGGTTGGTATGAGCAGTTCTTC.

V gene TRBV20-1 combines with J gene TRBJ2-3; the D gene could be TRBD1 or TRBD2 (5 bases each). There are 16 residues in the CDR3. V was pared by 3 bases and J by 1 base, with 17 bases between. In germline, CDR1 is DFQATT, CDR2 SNEGSKA (reference sequence). The CDR3 sequence is CSASPLNRGGTDTQYF. For the CDR3, the DNA is TGCAGTGCTAGCCCGCTCAACCGGGGCGGCACAGATACGCAGTATTTT.

This clonotype was detected only once. This chain links TRBV7-2 with TRBJ1-2, with D perhaps matching TRBD1 (5 bases). Germline loops: CDR1 SGHTA, CDR2 FQGNSA. This CDR3 is built from 14 residues. Trimming removed 3 bases from V and 3 bases from J, with 11 bases in between. This CDR3 is CASSLDGADYGYTF. CDR3 DNA sequence: TGTGCCAGCAGCTTGGATGGGGCAGACTATGGCTACACCTTC.

The rearrangement uses TRBV6-1 and TRBJ2-7, with 7 bases lining up with TRBD2. This CDR3 comprises 16 residues. The junction had 6 bases not matched to a gene; V was cut back by 1 base and J by 0 bases. Germline V gene sequence: CDR1 MNHNS, CDR2 SASEGT. CDR3 sequence: CASSEGGTISSYEQYF. CDR3 DNA sequence: TGTGCCAGCAGTGAAGGAGGGACTATCAGCTCCTACGAGCAGTACTTC.